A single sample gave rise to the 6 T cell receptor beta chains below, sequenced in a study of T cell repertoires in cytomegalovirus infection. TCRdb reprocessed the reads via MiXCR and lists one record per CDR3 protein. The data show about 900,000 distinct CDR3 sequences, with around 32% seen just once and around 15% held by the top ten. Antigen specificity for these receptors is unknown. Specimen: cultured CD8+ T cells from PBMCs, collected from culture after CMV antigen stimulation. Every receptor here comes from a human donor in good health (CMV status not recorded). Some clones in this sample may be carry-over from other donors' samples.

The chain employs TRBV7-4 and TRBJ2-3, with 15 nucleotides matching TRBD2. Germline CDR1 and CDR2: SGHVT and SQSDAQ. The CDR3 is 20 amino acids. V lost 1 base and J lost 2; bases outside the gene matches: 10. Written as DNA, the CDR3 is TGTGCCAGCAGCTTAGGGGGACTAGCGGGGGGTTCCACCTACACAGATACGCAGTATTTT. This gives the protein CASSLGGLAGGSTYTDTQYF.

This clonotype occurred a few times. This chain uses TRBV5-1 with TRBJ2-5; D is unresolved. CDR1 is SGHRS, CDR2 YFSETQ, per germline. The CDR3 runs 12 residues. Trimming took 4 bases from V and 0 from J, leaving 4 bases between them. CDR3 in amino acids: CASSAYQETQYF. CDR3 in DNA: TGCGCCAGCAGCGCGTACCAAGAGACCCAGTACTTC. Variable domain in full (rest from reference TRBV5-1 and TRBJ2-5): KAGVTQTPRYLIKTRGQQVTLSCSPISGHRSVSWYQQTPGQGLQFLFEYFSETQRNKGNFPGRFSGRQFSNSRSEMNVSTLELGDSALYLCASSAYQETQYFGPGTRLLVL.

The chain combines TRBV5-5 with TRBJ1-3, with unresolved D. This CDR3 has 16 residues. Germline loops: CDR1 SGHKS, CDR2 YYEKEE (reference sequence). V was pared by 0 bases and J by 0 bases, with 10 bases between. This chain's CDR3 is CASSLELASSGNTIYF. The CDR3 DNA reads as TGTGCCAGCAGCTTGGAACTGGCCTCCTCTGGAAACACCATATATTTT.

The CDR3 is CASSYGSQETQYF. Here the CDR3 DNA reads TGTGCCAGCAGTTATGGGTCGCAAGAGACCCAGTACTTC. This chain links TRBV6-5 with TRBJ2-5; no definite D call. The germline V gene encodes CDR1 MNHEY and CDR2 SVGAGI. The germline V and J ends were trimmed by 3 bases and 2 bases, with 7 bases remaining between them. The CDR3 covers 13 residues.

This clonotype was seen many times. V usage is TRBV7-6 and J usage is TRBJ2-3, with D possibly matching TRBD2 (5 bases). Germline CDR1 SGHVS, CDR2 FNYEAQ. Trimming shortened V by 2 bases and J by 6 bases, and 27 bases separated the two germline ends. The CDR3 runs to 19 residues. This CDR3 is CASSLPLIGRPGSRDTQYF. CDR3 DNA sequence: TGTGCCAGCAGCTTACCCCTCATTGGGAGACCCGGGTCGCGGGATACGCAGTATTTT.

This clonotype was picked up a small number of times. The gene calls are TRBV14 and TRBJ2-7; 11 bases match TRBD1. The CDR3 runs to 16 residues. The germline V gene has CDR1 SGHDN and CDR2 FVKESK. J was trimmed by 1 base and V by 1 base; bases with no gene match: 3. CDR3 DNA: TGTGCCAGCAGCCAAGCGGGGACAGGGGGATCCTACGAGCAGTACGTC. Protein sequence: CASSQAGTGGSYEQYV.